The source of this TCR beta chain is a study of identical twins. One entry per CDR3 protein results from TCRdb running MiXCR on the 5' RACE reads. The sample holds 1.5 million to 2 million distinct CDR3 sequences, around a third seen once. Per the germline V gene, CDR1 is LGHNA and CDR2 is YNFKEQ. The CDR3 is made up of 15 amino acids. The germline V and J ends were trimmed by 0 bases and 9 bases, with 18 bases remaining between them. Sequencing was done on a sample of cord blood. The chain recombines TRBV4-2 with TRBJ2-7; D may be TRBD1 or TRBD2 (5 bases each). This TCR came from a newborn girl in good health. CDR3 protein: CASSQDRDPLGVQYF. The CDR3 DNA reads as TGTGCCAGCAGCCAAGATCGGGACCCCTTGGGCGTGCAGTACTTC.